A single sample gave rise to the 2 T cell receptor beta chains below, sequenced in a study of molecular identifiers for immune sequencing clone quantification. Each CDR3 protein gets one entry after TCRdb re-called the PCR reads with MiXCR. The table records about 500,000 distinct CDR3 sequences, around 25% of them present only once. The sequencing input was naive CD8+ T cells from blood, with Jurkat cell RNA spiked in. Subset meaning: FACS-sorted CD8+CD4-CCR7+CD45RA+ naive T cells. The source is a human donor in good health. Some libraries in this study had Jurkat cell RNA spiked in.

This clonotype was counted at least ten times. The V call is TRBV5-1, the J call TRBJ1-1; D gene unclear. V lost 2 bases and J 4 bases, leaving 12 bases between the germline ends. In germline, CDR1 is SGHRS, CDR2 YFSETQ. This CDR3 has 14 amino acids. CDR3 sequence: CASSFEGATTEAFF. CDR3 bases: TGCGCCAGCAGCTTTGAGGGTGCGACCACTGAAGCTTTCTTT.

This clonotype has a count of ten or more. This sequence joins TRBV4-1 and TRBJ1-4, with a tentative D call TRBD1 (5 bases). The V end was cut by 1 base, the J end by 7 bases, with 16 bases between. CDR3 length: 16 amino acids. The germline V gene encodes CDR1 MGHRA and CDR2 YSYEKL. The CDR3 spells CASSQVMDAQGEKLFF. The CDR3 DNA follows: TGCGCCAGCAGCCAAGTTATGGACGCCCAGGGTGAAAAACTGTTTTTT.